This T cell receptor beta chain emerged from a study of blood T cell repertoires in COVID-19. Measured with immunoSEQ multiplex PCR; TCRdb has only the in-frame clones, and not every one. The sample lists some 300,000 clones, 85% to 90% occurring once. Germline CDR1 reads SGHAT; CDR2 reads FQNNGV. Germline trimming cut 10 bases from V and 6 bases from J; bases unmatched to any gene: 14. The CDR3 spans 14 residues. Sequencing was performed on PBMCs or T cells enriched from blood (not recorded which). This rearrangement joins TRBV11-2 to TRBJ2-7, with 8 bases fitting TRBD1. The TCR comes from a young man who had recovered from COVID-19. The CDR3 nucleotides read TGTGCCACCACCACGAGGCAGGGGGCCGGCGAGCAGTACTTC. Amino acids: CATTTRQGAGEQYF. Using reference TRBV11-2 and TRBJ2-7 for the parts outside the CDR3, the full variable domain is EAGVAQSPRYKIIEKRQSVAFWCNPISGHATLYWYQQILGQGPKLLIQFQNNGVVDDSQLPKDRFSAERLKGVDSTLKIQPAKLEDSAVYLCATTTRQGAGEQYFGPGTRLTVT.